This T cell receptor (beta chain) was sequenced during a study of blood T cells in healthy people across ages. The sample holds a few counts of this clonotype. No antigen is known for it. Study results and limitations: Diversity figures derived from one million T cells were judged to underestimate the true value.

A J-beta primer mix and a sample-barcoded 5' primer were used in a second PCR of roughly 6 to 11 cycles. MiXCR was run by TCRdb on the 5' RACE reads, yielding one entry per CDR3 protein. The sample records 550,000 to 750,000 distinct CDR3 sequences, over 20% being singletons. Germline CDR1 and CDR2: SGHTA and FQGNSA. The CDR3 sequence is 16 residues long. The ends were cut back, 2 bases at V and 0 bases at J, with 13 bases in the middle. This sequence originates from a man between 65 and 85 years old in good health. The rearrangement joins TRBV7-2 to TRBJ1-1; D is uncertain. Input material: blood. CDR3 sequence reads: CASSLNGGSLNTEAFF. As DNA, the CDR3 is TGTGCCAGCAGCTTAAATGGCGGGAGCCTGAACACTGAAGCTTTCTTT.